This record looks at one T cell receptor (beta chain) sequence and its context. This sample stems from a study of blood T cell repertoires in COVID-19. Study at large: Donors in the United States, Italy and Spain gave samples during acute or convalescent COVID-19. The analysed material was cDNA or gDNA that came from T cells, B-cell-depleted T cells, or PBMCs.

As originally analysed: Amplification of reference gene primers was used by the study to estimate nucleated cell counts. Assay: immunoSEQ multiplex PCR; the TCRdb copy retains only in-frame clones and omits some. From that table come the V and J calls and clone size; the DNA was used to work out D and trimming. The sample carries some 140,000 clones, nearly 80% recorded once. In germline, CDR1 is MRHNA, CDR2 SNTAGT. With V trimmed by 2 bases and J by 7 bases, 5 bases remained unmatched. CDR3 length: 15 amino acids. The clonotype comes from a man aged 80 or over with acute or convalescent COVID-19. The chain joins TRBV6-4 to TRBJ2-1; 10 positions match TRBD2. Sequencing was done on a sample of peripheral blood. The CDR3 is CASSDEAGGPNEQFF. CDR3 DNA sequence: TGTGCCAGCAGTGACGAAGCGGGGGGGCCTAATGAGCAGTTCTTC.